This TCR beta chain was captured in a study of control samples from healthy donors and cancer patients (dated by TCRdb to between 2020 and 2021). Library preparation was by the immunoSEQ multiplex PCR assay. Imported from immuneACCESS, the table was reduced by TCRdb to in-frame sequences with V and J called. These copies leave out some clones; in studies compared against another copy, an unresolved V gene accounts for under half, and the cause of the remainder is not known. Recorded for this sample are some 82,000 clones; around 84% of them occurred a single time. In total, the top ten clones hold around a tenth of the sample. The CDR1 and CDR2 encoded by the germline V gene are SNHLY and FYNNEI. Relative to germline, V is 6 bases shorter and J is 4 bases shorter, with 4 bases between their ends. The CDR3 goes from the cysteine to the phenylalanine over 11 residues. The entry retains the CDR3 DNA only, 33 bases that are in frame from base 1.

Details on this clone: Its cognate antigen has yet to be identified. No clone much larger than this one lies a single base away; base qualities are absent.

This receptor was obtained from a man between 60 and 75 years old with head and neck cancer. The chain employs TRBV2 and TRBJ2-1, with the D gene uncertain. What was sequenced was PBMCs. At the DNA level, the sequence is TGTGCCAGCAGGCTTTACAATGAGCAGTTCTTC. It is translated as CASRLYNEQFF.